Listed below are T cell receptor beta chains from one sample, sequenced in a study of OX40 agonist ivuxolimab in advanced cancers. Clones were sequenced by immunoSEQ multiplex PCR, and TCRdb holds only the in-frame ones, with some missing. The sample lists tens of thousands of clones, 82% occurring once. The sample here was CD4+ or CD8+ T cells sorted from blood, taken in a trial of the OX40 agonist ivuxolimab. All receptors derive from an adult with an advanced solid tumor such as melanoma, head and neck, liver or kidney cancer. Each CDR3 is given with its conserved first and last residue. D genes are given only for firm matches.

cdr3_aa j_call v_call d_call
CASSPHPNTEAFF TRBJ1-1 TRBV7-3 NA
CASKKRGGPNEQFF TRBJ2-1 TRBV2 TRBD2
CASARPPVETQYF TRBJ2-5 TRBV28 NA
CASSLERAQNIQYF TRBJ2-4 TRBV5-1 NA
CASSLVGPYNSPLHF TRBJ1-6 TRBV11-2 NA
CASSPQPPAGVGNEQFF TRBJ2-1 TRBV2 TRBD2
CASSGQIWNQPQHF TRBJ1-5 TRBV2 NA
CASSWTSQHNEQFF TRBJ2-1 TRBV19 TRBD2
CASSRHGVTGELFF TRBJ2-2 TRBV7-2 NA
CASTNPGVVESDTQYF TRBJ2-3 TRBV5-4 NA
CASSTQGGGGLETQYF TRBJ2-5 TRBV21-1 NA
CASSLASANTEAFF TRBJ1-1 TRBV5-1 NA
CAISEPGQGANYGYTF TRBJ1-2 TRBV10-3 TRBD1
CAISETGTGTEAFF TRBJ1-1 TRBV10-3 NA
CASSFRGREQYF TRBJ2-7 TRBV27 NA
CARGQAKYNEQFF TRBJ2-1 TRBV2 TRBD1
CASSQGQSEEKLFF TRBJ1-4 TRBV5-1 NA
CASSWSDSGTQETQYF TRBJ2-5 TRBV6-5 NA
CASSYVGGNTGELFF TRBJ2-2 TRBV6-6 NA
CASSQMGQVNGYTF TRBJ1-2 TRBV4-1 TRBD1
CASRQSRGPTGELFF TRBJ2-2 TRBV6-5 NA
CASSQDLVRDRVYTDTQYF TRBJ2-3 TRBV4-1 TRBD1
CASSFDRETQYF TRBJ2-5 TRBV18 NA